The 5 T cell receptor beta chains reported below all come from one sample, sequenced in a study of type 1 regulatory T cells. One entry per CDR3 protein, called by TCRdb with MiXCR from the reads. The table lists 63,000 or so distinct CDR3 sequences, almost 50% of them singletons. These receptors have no identified antigens. Sequencing input: cultured non-Tr1 T cells, either the whole culture or a sorted T cell fraction (not recorded which). These receptors originate from a human donor in good health.

This clonotype has only a few counts. The chain recombines TRBV20-1 with TRBJ1-6; TRBD1 agrees at 9 bases. Germline CDR1 and CDR2: DFQATT and SNEGSKA (reference sequence). The V segment lost 4 bases and the J segment 1 base; nucleotides outside the gene matches: 8. The CDR3 loop spans 17 amino acids. The CDR3 sequence: CSANAGTGSSYNSPLHF. The DNA of the CDR3 is TGCAGTGCTAACGCCGGGACAGGGTCATCCTATAATTCACCCCTCCACTTT.

The chain couples TRBV3-1 to TRBJ2-1; 9 nucleotides line up with TRBD2. CDR3 length: 15 amino acids. V trimming: 3 bases; J trimming: 9 bases; junction bases outside the gene matches: 9. The germline V gene encodes CDR1 LGHDT and CDR2 YNNKEL (reference sequence). CDR3 nucleotide sequence: TGTGCCAGCAGCCATGGCGGGGGGGCCCGGAGTGAGCAGTTCTTC. Its protein is CASSHGGGARSEQFF.

The V call is TRBV11-3, the J call TRBJ2-3; 11 bases are shared with TRBD2. Germline trimming cut 5 bases from V and 4 bases from J; bases unmatched to any gene: 11. Germline loops: CDR1 SGHNT, CDR2 YENEEA. The CDR3 is 17 amino acids. The CDR3: CASSPGTSGGASDTQYF. The DNA of the CDR3 is TGTGCCAGCAGCCCAGGGACTAGCGGAGGGGCGTCAGATACGCAGTATTTT.

This clonotype was seen a few times. This chain links TRBV5-1 with TRBJ2-7; a weak D match, TRBD1 (5 bases). The CDR3 extends over 15 amino acids. Germline-derived CDR1 and CDR2 are SGHRS and YFSETQ. With 0 bases removed from V and 1 base from J, the gap between germline ends came to 11 bases. CDR3 loop: CASSLASAGSYEQYF. The CDR3, as DNA: TGCGCCAGCAGCTTGGCCTCGGCAGGGTCCTACGAGCAGTACTTC. The entire variable domain, with the rest obtained from reference TRBV5-1 and TRBJ2-7, is as follows: KAGVTQTPRYLIKTRGQQVTLSCSPISGHRSVSWYQQTPGQGLQFLFEYFSETQRNKGNFPGRFSGRQFSNSRSEMNVSTLELGDSALYLCASSLASAGSYEQYFGPGTRLTVT.

The chain uses TRBV4-1 and TRBJ1-2; possible D gene TRBD1, 6 bases. From germline, CDR1 is MGHRA and CDR2 YSYEKL. The CDR3 covers 14 residues. V dropped 2 bases and J dropped 4 bases, with 11 bases sitting between them. CDR3 in amino acids: CASSQRTGSYGYTF. The CDR3 DNA follows: TGCGCCAGCAGCCAACGAACAGGGTCCTATGGCTACACCTTC.